The rows below give T cell receptor beta chains drawn from one sample of a study of cytomegalovirus exposure and HLA in healthy donors. TCRdb keeps only in-frame clones here, not all; method: immunoSEQ multiplex PCR. This table has roughly 140,000 clones, 80% appearing once. What was sequenced was PBMCs. These receptors came from a middle-aged man in good health and CMV-seropositive. Each CDR3 is given with its conserved first and last residue. D genes are given only for firm matches. Clone size is stated in some rows and not others, as once, few, many or a class when expanded.

j_gene | d_gene | abundance | v_gene | CDR3aa | CDR3nt
TRBJ2-3 | - | - | TRBV7-2 | CASSLFSDTQYF | TGTGCCAGCAGCTTATTCTCAGATACGCAGTATTTT
TRBJ2-2 | - | - | TRBV7-8 | CASSQRSGELFF | TGTGCCAGCAGCCAGCGATCCGGGGAGCTGTTTTTT
TRBJ2-7 | - | - | TRBV6-6 | CASSYPRRGGSYEQYF | TGTGCCAGCAGTTACCCCAGAAGGGGAGGCTCCTACGAGCAGTACTTC
TRBJ2-7 | - | - | TRBV11-1 | CASARFTSSYEQYF | TGTGCCAGCGCCCGGTTTACGAGCTCCTACGAGCAGTACTTC
TRBJ2-1 | - | - | TRBV29-1 | CSAGGVGGEQFF | TGCAGCGCGGGGGGAGTTGGGGGCGAGCAGTTCTTC
TRBJ1-5 | - | few | TRBV6-5 | CASSYLRDQPQHF | TGTGCCAGCAGTTACCTCCGTGATCAGCCCCAGCATTTT
TRBJ2-7 | - | - | TRBV23-1 | CASKTGRQTYEQYF | TGCGCCAGCAAAACGGGAAGGCAGACCTACGAGCAGTACTTC
TRBJ1-2 | - | - | TRBV5-1 | CASSLAQGTSNYGYTF | TGCGCCAGCAGCTTGGCGCAGGGAACGAGTAACTATGGCTACACCTTC
TRBJ2-7 | - | - | TRBV14 | CASSQEIGDEQYF | TGTGCCAGCAGCCAAGAAATAGGGGACGAGCAGTACTTC
TRBJ1-4 | TRBD1 | - | TRBV10-2 | CASSESTGGMQKLFF | TGCGCCAGCAGTGAGTCGACAGGGGGAATGCAAAAACTGTTTTTT
TRBJ1-6 | TRBD1 | - | TRBV19 | CASSISRDRASSPLHF | TGTGCCAGTAGTATATCAAGGGACAGGGCTAGTTCACCCCTCCACTTT
TRBJ1-1 | - | few | TRBV19 | CASRVQGHTEAFF | TGTGCCAGTAGGGTCCAGGGCCACACTGAAGCTTTCTTT
TRBJ1-5 | - | - | TRBV5-4 | CASSLDGGRNNQPQHF | TGTGCCAGCAGCTTGGACGGGGGACGGAACAATCAGCCCCAGCATTTT
TRBJ2-7 | TRBD2 | - | TRBV19 | CASSFGLAGSYEQYF | TGTGCCAGTAGTTTTGGACTAGCGGGGTCCTACGAGCAGTACTTC
TRBJ2-1 | TRBD2 | - | TRBV5-4 | CASSFYLAGGKNEQFF | TGTGCCAGCAGCTTTTATCTAGCGGGAGGTAAGAATGAGCAGTTCTTC
TRBJ1-1 | - | - | TRBV28 | CASSLPGGMNTEAFF | TGTGCCAGCAGTTTACCGGGGGGCATGAACACTGAAGCTTTCTTT
TRBJ1-1 | - | - | TRBV2 | CASNGRDFEAFF | TGTGCCAGCAACGGCCGGGACTTTGAAGCTTTCTTT
TRBJ2-7 | - | - | TRBV7-2 | CASSSSGYEQYF | TGTGCCAGCAGCTCAAGCGGGTACGAGCAGTACTTC
TRBJ2-7 | TRBD2 | few | TRBV29-1 | CSAASGSYEQYF | TGCAGCGCGGCTAGCGGTTCCTACGAGCAGTACTTC
TRBJ2-5 | TRBD1 | - | TRBV7-2 | CASSFTSGTGKKTQYF | TGTGCCAGCAGCTTTACATCAGGGACAGGGAAGAAGACCCAGTACTTC
TRBJ1-2 | - | - | TRBV7-2 | CASSLDPYLENYGYTF | TGTGCCAGCAGCTTAGATCCTTACTTGGAGAACTATGGCTACACCTTC
TRBJ1-2 | TRBD1 | - | TRBV5-6 | CASSLGDRGFSIYGYTF | TGTGCCAGCAGCTTAGGAGACAGGGGGTTCTCTATCTATGGCTACACCTTC
TRBJ1-6 | - | - | TRBV6-1 | CASRQGEARDSPLHF | TGTGCCAGCAGGCAAGGGGAAGCAAGGGATTCACCCCTCCACTTT
TRBJ1-5 | - | - | TRBV4-1 | CASSQDSGVYNNQPQHF | TGCGCCAGCAGCCAAGATTCCGGGGTCTACAATAATCAGCCCCAGCATTTT
TRBJ1-2 | TRBD1 | - | TRBV5-1 | CASRKLAGTGVGYTF | TGCGCCAGCAGGAAACTCGCCGGGACAGGGGTTGGCTACACCTTC
TRBJ2-7 | - | - | TRBV5-1 | CASSLTGNDYEQYF | TGCGCCAGCAGCTTGACAGGGAACGATTACGAGCAGTACTTC
TRBJ2-1 | TRBD1 | - | TRBV18 | CASSPLGQGFNEQFF | TGTGCCAGCTCACCGCTCGGACAGGGTTTCAATGAGCAGTTCTTC
TRBJ2-7 | - | once | TRBV19 | CASSWQVSYEQYF | TGTGCCAGTAGTTGGCAGGTTTCCTACGAGCAGTACTTC
TRBJ2-2 | - | - | TRBV28 | CASSLFTSTGELFF | TGTGCCAGCAGTTTATTTACTAGCACCGGGGAGCTGTTTTTT
TRBJ2-7 | TRBD1 | - | TRBV7-2 | CASSSQGADYEQYF | TGTGCCAGCAGCTCTCAGGGGGCTGACTACGAGCAGTACTTC
TRBJ1-5 | TRBD1 | - | TRBV7-8 | CASRLDRGQPQHF | TGTGCCAGCAGACTCGACAGGGGACAGCCCCAGCATTTT
TRBJ1-1 | - | - | TRBV18 | CASSPSEGEGTEAFF | TGTGCCAGCTCACCAAGTGAGGGGGAAGGCACTGAAGCTTTCTTT
TRBJ2-1 | TRBD2 | - | TRBV2 | CASSEALGGGKNEQFF | TGTGCCAGCAGTGAAGCGCTGGGCGGGGGAAAGAATGAGCAGTTCTTC
TRBJ2-7 | - | - | TRBV28 | CASSLMTAPFFYEQYF | TGTGCCAGCAGTTTAATGACAGCTCCTTTTTTCTACGAGCAGTACTTC
TRBJ2-1 | - | - | TRBV28 | CASSPYPGLLGNEQFF | TGTGCCAGCAGTCCCTACCCGGGACTCCTTGGTAATGAGCAGTTCTTC
TRBJ2-7 | - | - | TRBV7-6 | CASSLAASGGGEQYF | TGTGCCAGCAGCTTAGCCGCTTCGGGTGGCGGCGAGCAGTACTTC
TRBJ2-7 | TRBD1 | once | TRBV5-1 | CASSLGQVSYEQYF | TGCGCCAGCAGCCTCGGACAGGTCTCCTACGAGCAGTACTTC